These 2 T cell receptor beta chains originate from one sample sequenced in a study of blood T cell repertoires in COVID-19. This table comes from immunoSEQ multiplex PCR, and its TCRdb copy is limited to in-frame clones, with some not included. Here the sample spans some 100,000 clones, about 89% being singletons. The source material was peripheral blood. The receptors were sampled from a human donor with active COVID-19. The donor label of this sample is uncertain.

The chain links TRBV2 to TRBJ1-1, with 8 bases lining up with TRBD1. Germline V gives CDR1 SNHLY, CDR2 FYNNEI. V was pared by 4 bases and J by 5 bases, with 3 bases of the junction left unmatched. The CDR3 runs to 13 residues. DNA for the CDR3: TGTGCCAGCAGTGGGACAGGGATGACTGAAGCTTTCTTT. As protein: CASSGTGMTEAFF.

This clone has more than one count but fewer than ten. The J gene is TRBJ1-6, the V gene TRBV9; 9 bases agree with TRBD1. The CDR3 sequence is 14 residues long. Unmatched junction bases numbered 8, after V lost 3 bases and J lost 13 bases. Germline lookup yields CDR1 SGDLS and CDR2 YYNGEE. The CDR3 is CASSASGTGYPLHF. CDR3 DNA: TGTGCCAGCAGCGCCTCCGGGACAGGGTACCCCCTCCACTTT.